The clone carrying this T cell receptor beta chain has a single count. The sample comes from a study of blood T cell repertoires in COVID-19. Original data processing: Nucleated cell number was recorded as an estimate derived from reference gene primer amplification. Assay: immunoSEQ multiplex PCR; the TCRdb copy retains only in-frame clones and omits some. V and J calls and clone size follow that table, whereas D and trimming were derived from the DNA. The sample lists about 280,000 clones, approximately 90% occurring once. Trimming took 0 bases from V and 6 from J, leaving 9 bases between them. The CDR3 consists of 14 residues. Germline assignment: CDR1 PRHDT and CDR2 FYEKMQ (reference sequence).

The chain couples TRBV13 to TRBJ2-1; possibly TRBD1 for D (7 bases). The TCR comes from a woman in her 40s who had recovered from COVID-19. Sequenced: PBMCs or T cells enriched from blood (not recorded which). This CDR3 reads CASSLGQGGNEQFF. The CDR3 DNA reads as TGTGCCAGCAGCTTAGGGCAGGGGGGCAATGAGCAGTTCTTC.